This record looks at one T cell receptor (beta chain) sequence and its context. Antigen specificity is unknown. These data belong to a study of OX40 agonist ivuxolimab in advanced cancers. Background on the study: Three dose-escalation patients had partial responses: one with hepatocellular carcinoma and two with cutaneous melanoma.

At baseline, cycle 4 day 1, and cycle 7 day 1, blood was sampled. This CDR3 spans 15 amino acids. V was clipped by 2 bases and J by 7 bases; unmatched bases: 6. Only in-frame clones appear in the TCRdb table, and some are missing; sequencing was by immunoSEQ multiplex PCR. The sample yields some 30,000 clones, approximately 91% seen once. Regarding the study as a whole: The CD4+ and CD8+ T cells in the blood had expanded clonally by week 6 at 0.1 to 3.0 mg/kg.

The V gene is TRBV5-3, the J gene TRBJ1-4; 9 nucleotides agree with TRBD1. TRBV5-3 is sorted into the ORF group, with uncertain function. Material: CD4+ or CD8+ T cells sorted from blood, obtained in a trial of the OX40 agonist ivuxolimab. This sequence was found in an adult with an advanced solid tumor such as melanoma, head and neck, liver or kidney cancer. CDR3 region: CARSFTGGHREKLFF. DNA for the CDR3: TGTGCCAGAAGCTTTACAGGGGGCCATCGTGAAAAACTGTTTTTT.